This T cell receptor beta chain was sequenced for a study of blood T cell repertoires in COVID-19. V lost 1 base and J lost 5, with 12 bases in between. The CDR3 covers 14 residues. CDR1 MRHNA and CDR2 SNTAGT come from the germline V gene. The data were produced by immunoSEQ multiplex PCR, yet TCRdb's version contains in-frame clones alone and is incomplete. Here the sample spans 320,000 or so clones, 75% to 90% being singletons. The sequence derives from a woman under 40 who had been exposed to COVID-19. Sequenced: PBMCs or T cells enriched from blood (not recorded which). The chain carries TRBV6-4 and TRBJ2-7; D possibly corresponds to TRBD2 (6 bases). The DNA of the CDR3 is TGTGCCAGCAGTGACTTCGGGGGATCCCACGAGCAGTACTTC. It codes for CASSDFGGSHEQYF.